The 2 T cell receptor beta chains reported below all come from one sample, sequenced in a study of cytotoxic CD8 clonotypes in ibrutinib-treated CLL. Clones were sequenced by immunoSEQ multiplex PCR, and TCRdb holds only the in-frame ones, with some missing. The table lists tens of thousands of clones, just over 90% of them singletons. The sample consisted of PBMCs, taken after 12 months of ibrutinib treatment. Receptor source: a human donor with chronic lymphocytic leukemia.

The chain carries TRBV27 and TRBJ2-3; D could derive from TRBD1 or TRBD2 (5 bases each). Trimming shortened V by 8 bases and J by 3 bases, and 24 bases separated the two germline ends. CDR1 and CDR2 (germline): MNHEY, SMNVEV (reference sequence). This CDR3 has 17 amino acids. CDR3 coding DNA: TGTGCCAGCCGAGTCGAATGGGACCCGCTTGTGACAGATACGCAGTATTTT. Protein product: CASRVEWDPLVTDTQYF.

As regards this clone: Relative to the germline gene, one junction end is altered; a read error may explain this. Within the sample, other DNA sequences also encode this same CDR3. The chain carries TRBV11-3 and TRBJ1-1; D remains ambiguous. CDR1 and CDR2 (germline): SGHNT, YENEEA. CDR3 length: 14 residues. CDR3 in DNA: TGTGCCAGTAGCTTCTTGTCGTCGAACACTGAAGCTTTCTTT. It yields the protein CASSFLSSNTEAFF.